This paragraph reports one TCR beta chain. Its specificity is unknown. Vbeta (60) and Jbeta (13) primers were used in the PCR. The protocol was immunoSEQ multiplex PCR, while the TCRdb copy is restricted to in-frame clones and leaves out a portion. The table has about 270,000 clones, 86% seen once; the top ten hold around 4%. The sample belongs to a study of cytomegalovirus exposure and HLA in healthy donors. Whole-study context: Unique TCRs numbering around 80 million, obtained from HLA-typed donors, made up an early data release. Regarding the study as a whole: Owing to their indistinguishability, certain V segments, notably TRBV6-2 and TRBV6-3, were excluded. A reported reduction in N-insertions relative to the roughly 710-donor mean was seen in an Asian-associated ancestry cluster in a later analysis. After further analysis at a later stage, around 17,000 TCR beta sequences were associated with HLA alleles at 0.05 false discovery rate.

The germline V gene has CDR1 SGHDT and CDR2 YYEEEE. The CDR3 has 15 amino acids. Trimming pared 0 bases from V and 4 bases from J, leaving 13 bases between. The sequence came from a man aged 40-49 years in good health and CMV-seropositive. Sequenced sample: PBMCs. The V call is TRBV5-6, the J call TRBJ1-1, with D hard to call. The CDR3 nucleotides read TGTGCCAGCAGCTTGGCCGGGGTTGAGACCACTGAAGCTTTCTTT. This gives the protein CASSLAGVETTEAFF. The full variable domain, rest sourced from reference TRBV5-6 and TRBJ1-1, is DAGVTQSPTHLIKTRGQQVTLRCSPKSGHDTVSWYQQALGQGPQFIFQYYEEEERQRGNFPDRFSGHQFPNYSSELNVNALLLGDSALYLCASSLAGVETTEAFFGQGTRLTVV.